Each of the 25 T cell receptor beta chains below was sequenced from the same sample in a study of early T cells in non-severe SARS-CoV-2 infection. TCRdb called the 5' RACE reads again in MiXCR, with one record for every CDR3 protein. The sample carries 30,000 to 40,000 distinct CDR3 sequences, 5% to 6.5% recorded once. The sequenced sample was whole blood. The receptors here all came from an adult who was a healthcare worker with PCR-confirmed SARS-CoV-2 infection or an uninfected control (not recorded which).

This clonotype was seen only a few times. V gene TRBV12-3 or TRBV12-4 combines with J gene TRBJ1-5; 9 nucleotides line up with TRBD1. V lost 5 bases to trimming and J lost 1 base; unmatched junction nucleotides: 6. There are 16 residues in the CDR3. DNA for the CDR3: TGTGCCAGCAGTCCGTTGACAGGGGGAAGCAATCAGCCCCAGCATTTT. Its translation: CASSPLTGGSNQPQHF.

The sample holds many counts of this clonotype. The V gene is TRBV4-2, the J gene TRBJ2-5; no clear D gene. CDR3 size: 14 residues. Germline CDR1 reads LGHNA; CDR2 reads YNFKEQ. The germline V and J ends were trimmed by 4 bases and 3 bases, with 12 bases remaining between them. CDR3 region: CASSPARGEETQYF. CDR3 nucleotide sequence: TGTGCCAGCAGCCCGGCCCGCGGCGAAGAGACCCAGTACTTC.

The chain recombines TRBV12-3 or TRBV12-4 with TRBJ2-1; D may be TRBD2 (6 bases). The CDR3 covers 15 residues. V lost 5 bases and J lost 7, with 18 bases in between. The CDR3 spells CASSPRGQRGNEQFF. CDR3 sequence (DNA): TGTGCCAGCAGTCCCCGGGGCCAACGGGGGAATGAGCAGTTCTTC.

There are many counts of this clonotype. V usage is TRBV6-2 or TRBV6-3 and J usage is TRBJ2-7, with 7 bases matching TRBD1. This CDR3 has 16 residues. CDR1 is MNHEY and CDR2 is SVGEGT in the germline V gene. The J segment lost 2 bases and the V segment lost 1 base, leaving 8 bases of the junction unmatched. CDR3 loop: CASSYFPGTAPYEQYF. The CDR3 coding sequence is TGTGCCAGCAGTTACTTCCCCGGGACAGCCCCCTACGAGCAGTACTTC.

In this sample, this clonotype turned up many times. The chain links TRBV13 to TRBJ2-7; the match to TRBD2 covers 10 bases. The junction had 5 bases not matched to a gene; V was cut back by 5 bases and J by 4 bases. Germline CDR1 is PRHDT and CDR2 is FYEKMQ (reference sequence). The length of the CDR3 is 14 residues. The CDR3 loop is CASSGAGGWYEQYF. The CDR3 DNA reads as TGTGCCAGCAGCGGAGCGGGAGGGTGGTACGAGCAGTACTTC.

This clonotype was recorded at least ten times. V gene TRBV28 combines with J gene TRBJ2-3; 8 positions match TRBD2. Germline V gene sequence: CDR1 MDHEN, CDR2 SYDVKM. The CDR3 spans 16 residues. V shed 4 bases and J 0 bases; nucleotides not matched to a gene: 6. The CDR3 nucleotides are TGTGCCAGCAGTTCCCTAGCGGGCAGTAGCACAGATACGCAGTATTTT. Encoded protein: CASSSLAGSSTDTQYF.

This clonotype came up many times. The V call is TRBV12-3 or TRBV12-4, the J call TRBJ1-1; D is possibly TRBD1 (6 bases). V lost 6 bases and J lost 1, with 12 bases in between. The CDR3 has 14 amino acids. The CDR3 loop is CASRTGNRNTEAFF. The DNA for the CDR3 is TGTGCCAGCAGGACAGGCAATAGGAACACTGAAGCTTTCTTT.

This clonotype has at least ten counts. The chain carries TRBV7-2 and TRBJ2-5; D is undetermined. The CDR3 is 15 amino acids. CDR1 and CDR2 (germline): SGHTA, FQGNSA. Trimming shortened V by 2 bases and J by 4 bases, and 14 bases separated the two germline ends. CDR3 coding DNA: TGTGCCAGCAGCTTAAGTTCACAGTACTTAGAGACCCAGTACTTC. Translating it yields CASSLSSQYLETQYF.

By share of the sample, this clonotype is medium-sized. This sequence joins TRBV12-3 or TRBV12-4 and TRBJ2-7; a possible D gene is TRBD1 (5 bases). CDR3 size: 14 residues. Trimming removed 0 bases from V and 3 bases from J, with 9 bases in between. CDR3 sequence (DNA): TGTGCCAGCAGTTTAGCAGGGGCAAGCTACGAGCAGTACTTC. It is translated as CASSLAGASYEQYF.

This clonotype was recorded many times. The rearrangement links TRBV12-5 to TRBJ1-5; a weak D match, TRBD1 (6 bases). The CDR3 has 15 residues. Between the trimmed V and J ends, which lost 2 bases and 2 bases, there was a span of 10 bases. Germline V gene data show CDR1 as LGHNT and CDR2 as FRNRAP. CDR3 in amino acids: CASGLRDTGNQPQHF. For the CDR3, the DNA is TGTGCTAGTGGTTTGCGGGACACCGGCAATCAGCCCCAGCATTTT.

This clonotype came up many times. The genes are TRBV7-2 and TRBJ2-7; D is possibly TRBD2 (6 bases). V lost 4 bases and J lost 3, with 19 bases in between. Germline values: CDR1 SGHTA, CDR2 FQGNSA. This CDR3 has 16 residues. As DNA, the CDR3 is TGTGCCAGCAGCTCAATGGGGCTAGCGAAATTCTACGAGCAGTACTTC. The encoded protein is CASSSMGLAKFYEQYF.

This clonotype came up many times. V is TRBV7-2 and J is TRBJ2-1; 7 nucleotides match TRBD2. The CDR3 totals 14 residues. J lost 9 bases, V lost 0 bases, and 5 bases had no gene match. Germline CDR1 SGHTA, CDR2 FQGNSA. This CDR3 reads CASSLAAGVGEQFF. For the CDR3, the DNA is TGTGCCAGCAGCTTAGCCGCGGGGGTTGGTGAGCAGTTCTTC.

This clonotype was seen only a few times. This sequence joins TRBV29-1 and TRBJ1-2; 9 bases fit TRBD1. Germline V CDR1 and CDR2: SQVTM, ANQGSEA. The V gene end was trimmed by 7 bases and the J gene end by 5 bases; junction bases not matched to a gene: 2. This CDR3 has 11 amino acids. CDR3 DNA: TGCAGCGGGGGGACAGGGTATGGCTACACCTTC. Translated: CSGGTGYGYTF.

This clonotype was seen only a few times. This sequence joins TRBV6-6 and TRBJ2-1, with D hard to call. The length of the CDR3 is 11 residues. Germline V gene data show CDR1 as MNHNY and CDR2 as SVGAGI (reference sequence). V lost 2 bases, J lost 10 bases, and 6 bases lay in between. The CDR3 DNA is TGTGCCAGCAGTTACGGGGTAGAGCAGTTCTTC. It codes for CASSYGVEQFF.

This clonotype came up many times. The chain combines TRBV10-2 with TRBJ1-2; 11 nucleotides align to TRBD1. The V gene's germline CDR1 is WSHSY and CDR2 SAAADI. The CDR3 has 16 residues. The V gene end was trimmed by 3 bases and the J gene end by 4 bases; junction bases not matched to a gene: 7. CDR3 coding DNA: TGCGCCAGCAGTGACCTGGACAGGGGGCTTTCCTATGGCTACACCTTC. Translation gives CASSDLDRGLSYGYTF.

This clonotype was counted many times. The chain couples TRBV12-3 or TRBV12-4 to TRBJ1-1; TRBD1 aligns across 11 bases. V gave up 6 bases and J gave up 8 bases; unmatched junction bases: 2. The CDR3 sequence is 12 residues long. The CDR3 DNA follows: TGTGCCAGCAGCCGGACAGGGGGCGAAGCTTTCTTT. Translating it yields CASSRTGGEAFF.

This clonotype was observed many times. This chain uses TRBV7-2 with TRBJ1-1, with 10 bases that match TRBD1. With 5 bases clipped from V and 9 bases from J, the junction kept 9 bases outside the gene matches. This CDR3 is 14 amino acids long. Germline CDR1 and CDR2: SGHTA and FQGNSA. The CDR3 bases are TGTGCCAGCAGCCGACAGGGGGCGGACAAGAAAGCTTTCTTT. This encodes CASSRQGADKKAFF. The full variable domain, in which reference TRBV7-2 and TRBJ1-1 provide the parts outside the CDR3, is GAGVSQSPSNKVTEKGKDVELRCDPISGHTALYWYRQSLGQGLEFLIYFQGNSAPDKSGLPSDRFSAERTGGSVSTLTIQRTQQEDSAVYLCASSRQGADKKAFFGQGTRLTVV.

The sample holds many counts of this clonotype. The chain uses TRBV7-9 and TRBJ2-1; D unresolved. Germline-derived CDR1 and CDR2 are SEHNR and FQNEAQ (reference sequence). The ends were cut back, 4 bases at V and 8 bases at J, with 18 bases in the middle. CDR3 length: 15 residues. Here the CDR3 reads CASSSGRRSPHEQFF. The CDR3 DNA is TGTGCCAGCAGCTCAGGCCGCCGTTCTCCCCATGAGCAGTTCTTC.

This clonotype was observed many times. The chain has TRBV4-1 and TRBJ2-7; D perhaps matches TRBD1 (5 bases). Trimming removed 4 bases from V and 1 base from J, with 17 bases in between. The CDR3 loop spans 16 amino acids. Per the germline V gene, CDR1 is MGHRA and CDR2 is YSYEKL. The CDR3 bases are TGCGCCAGCAGCCCACTGGGGCGAACCCGTTCCTACGAGCAGTACTTC. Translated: CASSPLGRTRSYEQYF.

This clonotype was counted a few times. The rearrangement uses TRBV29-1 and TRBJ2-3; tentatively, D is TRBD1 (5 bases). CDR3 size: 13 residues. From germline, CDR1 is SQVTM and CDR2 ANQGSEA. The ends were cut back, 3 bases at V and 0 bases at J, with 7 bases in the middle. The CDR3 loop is CSVDRASTDTQYF. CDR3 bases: TGCAGCGTTGACAGGGCTAGCACAGATACGCAGTATTTT.

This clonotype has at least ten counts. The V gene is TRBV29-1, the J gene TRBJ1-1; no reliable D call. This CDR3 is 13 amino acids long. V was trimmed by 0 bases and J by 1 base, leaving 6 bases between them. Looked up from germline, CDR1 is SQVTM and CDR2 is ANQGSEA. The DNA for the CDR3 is TGCAGCGTTGAAGAAACAGCGAACACTGAAGCTTTCTTT. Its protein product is CSVEETANTEAFF.

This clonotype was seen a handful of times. CDR3 in amino acids: CASSPQTQTGELFF. CDR3 DNA: TGTGCCAGCAGCCCACAAACCCAGACCGGGGAGCTGTTTTTT. The chain recombines TRBV7-2 with TRBJ2-2; D is undetermined. Trimming shortened V by 5 bases and J by 5 bases, and 12 bases separated the two germline ends. The CDR3 covers 14 residues. Germline values: CDR1 SGHTA, CDR2 FQGNSA.

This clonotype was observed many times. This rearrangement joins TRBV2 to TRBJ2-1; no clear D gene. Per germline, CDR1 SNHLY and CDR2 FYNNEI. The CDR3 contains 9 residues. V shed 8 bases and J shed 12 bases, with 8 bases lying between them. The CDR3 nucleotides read TGTGCCAGCGCATATTGGCAGTTCTTC. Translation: CASAYWQFF. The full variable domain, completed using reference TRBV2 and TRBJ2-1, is EPEVTQTPSHQVTQMGQEVILRCVPISNHLYFYWYRQILGQKVEFLVSFYNNEISEKSEIFDDQFSVERPDGSNFTLKIRSTKLEDSAMYFCASAYWQFFGPGTRLTVL.

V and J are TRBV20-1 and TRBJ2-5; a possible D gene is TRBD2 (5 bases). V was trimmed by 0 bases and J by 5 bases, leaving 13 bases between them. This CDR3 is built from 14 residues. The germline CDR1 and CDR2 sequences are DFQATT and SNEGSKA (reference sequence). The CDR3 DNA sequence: TGCAGTGCTAGAGAGGGAGCTTCCTGGGAGACCCAGTACTTC. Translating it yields CSAREGASWETQYF.

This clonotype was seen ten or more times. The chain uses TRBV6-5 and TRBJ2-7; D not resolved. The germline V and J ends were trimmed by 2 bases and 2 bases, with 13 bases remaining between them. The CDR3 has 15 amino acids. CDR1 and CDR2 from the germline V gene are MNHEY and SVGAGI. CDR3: CASSYDPSGAYEQYF. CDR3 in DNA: TGTGCCAGCAGTTACGACCCTTCAGGCGCCTACGAGCAGTACTTC.